The 17 T cell receptor beta chains in this list originate from one sample, sequenced in a study of Ad26.COV2.S vaccination and SARS-CoV-2 variants. Sample treatment: 15 to 20 received Ad26.COV2.S at low or high dose, single or two shots; 5 received placebo; per-sample allocation not given. Collection of the samples took place on day 63 after the first injection of vaccine or placebo. Sequencing was performed with immunoSEQ multiplex PCR; in TCRdb, only in-frame clones are kept and a portion is missing. The sample includes hundreds of thousands of clones, 80% to 90% seen only once; the top ten take 7% to 9.5%. This sample comprised peripheral blood, obtained in a trial of Ad26.COV2.S vaccine versus placebo. The receptors here all came from a person aged 18-65 years who received the Ad26.COV2.S COVID-19 vaccine or a placebo.

This clone occurred a few times. The chain employs TRBV27 and TRBJ2-5; D gene ambiguous. The CDR3 totals 13 residues. With 2 bases removed from V and 5 bases from J, the gap between germline ends came to 9 bases. The V gene's germline CDR1 is MNHEY and CDR2 SMNVEV (reference sequence). CDR3 DNA sequence: TGTGCCAGCAGTTTAACAACGGGTGAGACCCAGTACTTC. The encoded protein is CASSLTTGETQYF.

This rearrangement joins TRBV4-1 to TRBJ2-1; TRBD1 agrees at 7 bases. CDR3 size: 16 residues. The J segment lost 4 bases and the V segment lost 2 bases, leaving 8 bases of the junction unmatched. CDR1 and CDR2 (germline): MGHRA, YSYEKL. This CDR3 reads CASSQPGRTGYNEQFF. The CDR3 DNA reads as TGCGCCAGCAGCCAACCCGGCAGGACAGGTTACAATGAGCAGTTCTTC.

The rearrangement links TRBV27 to TRBJ2-6, with no clear D. Germline V gives CDR1 MNHEY, CDR2 SMNVEV (reference sequence). Trimming shortened V by 4 bases and J by 2 bases, and 12 bases separated the two germline ends. CDR3 length: 16 amino acids. CDR3 residues: CASSSLLATGANVLTF. For the CDR3, the DNA is TGTGCCAGCAGTTCCCTCCTCGCGACTGGGGCCAACGTCCTGACTTTC.

This chain uses TRBV7-8 with TRBJ2-7; D unresolved. From germline, CDR1 is SGHVS and CDR2 FQNEAQ. Trimming took off 5 bases at V and 2 bases at J, with 13 bases between the two ends. The CDR3 extends over 14 amino acids. The CDR3 coding sequence is TGTGCCAGCAGCCCCCCCGCCGGCCCCTACGAGCAGTACTTC. Residues: CASSPPAGPYEQYF.

V and J are TRBV10-3 and TRBJ2-3, with D possibly called TRBD1 or TRBD2 (5 bases each). There are 12 residues in the CDR3. CDR1 and CDR2 from the germline V gene are ENHRY and SYGVKD. With 10 bases removed from V and 0 bases from J, the gap between germline ends came to 8 bases. CDR3 residues: CANRGSTDTQYF. CDR3 in DNA: TGTGCCAACCGGGGCAGCACAGATACGCAGTATTTT.

The chain carries TRBV27 and TRBJ2-5; the match to TRBD1 covers 7 bases. Per germline, CDR1 MNHEY and CDR2 SMNVEV (reference sequence). Trimming took 3 bases from V and 0 from J; bases not matched to a gene: 7. The CDR3 length is 16 residues. The CDR3 here is CASSFGTDSYQETQYF. The CDR3 DNA sequence: TGTGCCAGCAGTTTCGGGACAGATTCGTACCAAGAGACCCAGTACTTC.

The table lists this clone with a few counts. CDR3 amino acids: CASSSQDRVGYGYTF. The CDR3 nucleotides read TGTGCCAGCAGCTCCCAAGACAGGGTTGGCTATGGCTACACCTTC. The V gene is TRBV7-6, the J gene TRBJ1-2; 7 bases align to TRBD1. CDR3 length: 15 residues. The ends lost 4 bases at V and 4 bases at J; junction bases unmatched: 9. Germline CDR1 SGHVS, CDR2 FNYEAQ.

The chain recombines TRBV25-1 with TRBJ1-1; D unresolved. Germline V lookup: CDR1 MGHDK, CDR2 SYGVNS. This CDR3 region has 11 residues. The V gene lost 4 bases and the J gene lost 10 bases, with 10 bases spanning the gap. Here the CDR3 reads CASSANRRAFF. The CDR3 coding sequence is TGTGCCAGCAGTGCCAACAGACGAGCTTTCTTT.

Of note for this clone: Relative to the germline gene, one junction end is altered; a read error may explain this. The gene calls are TRBV3-1 (or the pseudogene TRBV3-2) and TRBJ2-7, with D possibly being TRBD1 (5 bases). The CDR3 spans 11 residues. Germline V gives CDR1 LGHDT, CDR2 YNNKEL (reference sequence). The CDR3 DNA is TGTGCCAGCAGCCATATGACAGAGCTCCACTTC. Residues: CASSHMTELHF.

CDR3 loop: CASSHRLAGGPSEQFF. The CDR3 DNA reads TGCGCCAGCAGCCATAGACTAGCGGGAGGGCCAAGTGAGCAGTTCTTC. J is TRBJ2-1 and V is TRBV4-1, with 14 bases matching TRBD2. Losses at the gene ends were 3 bases for V and 9 bases for J; bases not matched to a gene: 7. The CDR3 extends over 16 amino acids. CDR1 MGHRA and CDR2 YSYEKL come from the germline V gene.

V and J are TRBV2 and TRBJ1-1, with 8 positions matching TRBD1. This CDR3 is built from 13 residues. V lost 5 bases and J lost 10; bases outside the gene matches: 9. Germline CDR1 SNHLY, CDR2 FYNNEI. The CDR3 reads CASSRQGKDRAFF. CDR3 nucleotides: TGTGCCAGCAGTCGACAGGGGAAAGATCGAGCTTTCTTT.

This rearrangement joins TRBV7-6 to TRBJ2-5; 10 nucleotides align to TRBD2. Trimming cost V 0 bases and J 4 bases; bases outside gene matches: 2. The germline CDR1 and CDR2 sequences are SGHVS and FNYEAQ. The length of the CDR3 is 15 residues. This CDR3 reads CASSLARTSGETQYF. CDR3 coding DNA: TGTGCCAGCAGCTTAGCCCGGACTAGCGGAGAGACCCAGTACTTC.

The chain joins TRBV24-1 to TRBJ2-5, with D perhaps TRBD1 or TRBD2 (5 bases each). V lost 9 bases to trimming and J lost 5 bases, with 12 bases between them. Germline values: CDR1 KGHDR, CDR2 SFDVKD. The CDR3 has 12 amino acids. The chain's CDR3 is CATGHEGETQYF. The CDR3 region has the DNA TGTGCCACCGGCCATGAGGGGGAGACCCAGTACTTC.

In its sample, this clone was seen once. The chain has TRBV7-3 and TRBJ2-3; 10 bases align to TRBD1. CDR3 length equals 15 residues. The V gene end was trimmed by 5 bases and the J gene end by 4 bases; junction bases not matched to a gene: 6. The germline gives CDR1 SGHTA, CDR2 FQGTGA. The CDR3 protein is CASSPDRGRADTQYF. The DNA of the CDR3 is TGTGCCAGCAGCCCCGACAGGGGGCGTGCAGATACGCAGTATTTT.

The chain recombines TRBV29-1 with TRBJ1-1, with D uncertain. The germline gives CDR1 SQVTM, CDR2 ANQGSEA. V was pared by 8 bases and J by 1 base, with 5 bases between. The CDR3 is 10 amino acids. The DNA for the CDR3 is TGCAGCTTCGAGAACACTGAAGCTTTCTTT. Translated: CSFENTEAFF.

The CDR3 sequence: CASGPGLAASTDTQYF. In nucleotides, the CDR3 is TGTGCTAGTGGTCCTGGACTAGCGGCCAGCACAGATACGCAGTATTTT. This sequence joins TRBV12-5 and TRBJ2-3, with 10 bases identical to TRBD2. CDR1 LGHNT and CDR2 FRNRAP come from the germline V gene. The CDR3 sequence is 16 residues long. Trimming removed 5 bases from V and 0 bases from J; junction bases left unmatched: 5.

The chain uses TRBV18 and TRBJ2-6, with D possibly called TRBD1 or TRBD2 (5 bases each). Trimming took off 5 bases at V and 2 bases at J, with 16 bases between the two ends. Germline CDR1 KGHSH, CDR2 LQKENI. The length of the CDR3 is 17 residues. In DNA, the CDR3 is TGTGCCAGCTCAGTCCAGGGAGCCTCCGCTGGGGCCAACGTCCTGACTTTC. This translates into CASSVQGASAGANVLTF.